A single sample gave rise to the 14 T cell receptor beta chains below, sequenced in a study of T cells in tumors after PD-1 blockade. The assay was immunoSEQ multiplex PCR, and TCRdb's table has in-frame clones only and misses some. Of just under 65,000 clones listed, around two thirds are singletons. Here the sequenced sample was PBMCs, taken after anti-PD-1 treatment. The receptors originated from a human donor with basal cell carcinoma.

This rearrangement joins TRBV5-1 to TRBJ2-7, with a tentative D call TRBD1 (6 bases). CDR3 length: 14 residues. The ends were cut back, 0 bases at V and 2 bases at J, with 9 bases in the middle. In germline, CDR1 is SGHRS, CDR2 YFSETQ. CDR3 loop: CASSLEQGTYEQYF. CDR3 bases: TGCGCCAGCAGCTTGGAACAGGGCACCTACGAGCAGTACTTC. The full variable domain, its missing parts supplied by reference TRBV5-1 and TRBJ2-7, is KAGVTQTPRYLIKTRGQQVTLSCSPISGHRSVSWYQQTPGQGLQFLFEYFSETQRNKGNFPGRFSGRQFSNSRSEMNVSTLELGDSALYLCASSLEQGTYEQYFGPGTRLTVT.

The J gene is TRBJ2-3, the V gene TRBV30; no firm D call. This CDR3 has 13 residues. From germline, CDR1 is GTSNPN and CDR2 SVGIG (reference sequence). The V end lost 6 bases, the J end lost 1 base, and 11 bases lay between the germline ends. The CDR3, as DNA: TGTGCCTGTGCTGGGCTACGCACAGATACGCAGTATTTT. Translating it yields CACAGLRTDTQYF.

This chain uses TRBV6-1 with TRBJ1-4; unclear D gene. Germline-derived CDR1 and CDR2 are MNHNS and SASEGT. The CDR3 extends over 15 amino acids. Trimming removed 2 bases at V and 7 bases at J, with 14 bases between. The CDR3 here is CASSEMRPGVEKLFF. The CDR3 bases are TGTGCCAGCAGTGAAATGCGCCCCGGGGTTGAAAAACTGTTTTTT.

The chain joins TRBV3-1 (or the pseudogene TRBV3-2) to TRBJ1-6; D unclear. Per germline, CDR1 LGHDT and CDR2 YNNKEL (reference sequence). The CDR3 has 18 amino acids. Trimming left V 2 bases short and J 0 bases short, with 14 bases between. The CDR3 region has the DNA TGTGCCAGCAGCCAACCGGACTTCCTGAGCTCCTATAATTCACCCCTCCACTTT. Translated, it gives CASSQPDFLSSYNSPLHF.

The genes are TRBV29-1 and TRBJ1-2; no reliable D call. V lost 5 bases and J 3 bases, leaving 13 bases between the germline ends. This CDR3 region has 13 residues. Germline CDR1 SQVTM, CDR2 ANQGSEA. CDR3 region: CSVYARADYGYTF. As DNA, the CDR3 is TGCAGCGTTTATGCCCGGGCCGACTATGGCTACACCTTC.

The chain joins TRBV24-1 to TRBJ2-2, with D uncertain. The CDR3 covers 13 residues. With 4 bases removed from V and 7 bases from J, the gap between germline ends came to 9 bases. In germline, CDR1 is KGHDR, CDR2 SFDVKD. The CDR3 here is CATSDFRDGELFF. CDR3 coding DNA: TGTGCCACCAGTGACTTTAGGGACGGGGAGCTGTTTTTT.

As concerns this clone: The same CDR3 is also encoded by other DNA sequences in this sample. CDR3 sequence reads: CASSKRNGGAGTGELFF. The DNA for the CDR3 is TGCGCCAGCAGCAAACGAAACGGGGGGGCCGGAACCGGGGAGCTGTTTTTT. The genes are TRBV21-1 and TRBJ2-2; the table's D call TRBD2 went unverified against the DNA. TRBV21-1 counts as a pseudogene. The CDR3 extends over 17 amino acids.

V and J are TRBV7-8 and TRBJ1-2, with D possibly TRBD1 on 5 matching bases. The germline V and J ends were trimmed by 3 bases and 3 bases, with 11 bases remaining between them. This CDR3 has 14 residues. Germline V gives CDR1 SGHVS, CDR2 FQNEAQ. DNA for the CDR3: TGTGCCAGCAGCTTGGGCAGGGACTACTATGGCTACACCTTC. Translation: CASSLGRDYYGYTF.

This clone was picked up a small number of times. V usage is TRBV7-8 and J usage is TRBJ1-6, with D maybe TRBD1 (6 bases). Per germline, CDR1 SGHVS and CDR2 FQNEAQ. V was cut by 5 bases and J by 4 bases, with 12 bases left in between. This CDR3 is 15 amino acids long. The CDR3 DNA reads TGTGCCAGCAGCCGGACAGCTGGATATAATTCACCCCTCCACTTT. Protein: CASSRTAGYNSPLHF. The full variable domain, rest sourced from reference TRBV7-8 and TRBJ1-6, is GAGVSQSPRYKVAKRGQDVALRCDPISGHVSLFWYQQALGQGPEFLTYFQNEAQLDKSGLPSDRFFAERPEGSVSTLKIQRTQQEDSAVYLCASSRTAGYNSPLHFGNGTRLTVT.

The CDR3 loop is CASSLRGGEQYF. In nucleotides, the CDR3 is TGCGCCAGCAGCTTGAGGGGAGGCGAGCAGTACTTC. The rearrangement links TRBV5-1 to TRBJ2-7; weak D call: TRBD2 (6 bases). Germline assignment: CDR1 SGHRS and CDR2 YFSETQ. This CDR3 is 12 amino acids long. Between the trimmed V and J ends, which lost 1 base and 6 bases, there was a span of 8 bases. Full variable domain (rest looked up from reference TRBV5-1 and TRBJ2-7): KAGVTQTPRYLIKTRGQQVTLSCSPISGHRSVSWYQQTPGQGLQFLFEYFSETQRNKGNFPGRFSGRQFSNSRSEMNVSTLELGDSALYLCASSLRGGEQYFGPGTRLTVT.

J is TRBJ2-7 and V is TRBV29-1; 10 nucleotides line up with TRBD1. Germline V gene sequence: CDR1 SQVTM, CDR2 ANQGSEA. With 3 bases clipped from V and 3 bases from J, the junction kept 2 bases outside the gene matches. The CDR3 runs to 13 residues. This chain's CDR3 is CSVERTGGYEQYF. Here the CDR3 DNA reads TGCAGCGTTGAGAGGACAGGGGGCTACGAGCAGTACTTC.

V and J are TRBV2 and TRBJ1-1; a possible D gene is TRBD1 (6 bases). V was shortened by 6 bases and J by 6 bases, with 20 bases between the two germline ends. This CDR3 region has 15 residues. CDR1 is SNHLY, CDR2 FYNNEI, per germline. The chain's CDR3 is CASRTRAGVDPEAFF. CDR3 bases: TGTGCCAGCAGAACCCGGGCAGGGGTCGACCCTGAAGCTTTCTTT.

The genes are TRBV30 and TRBJ2-3; 9 nucleotides line up with TRBD2. Germline assignment: CDR1 GTSNPN and CDR2 SVGIG (reference sequence). V trimming: 0 bases; J trimming: 2 bases; junction bases outside the gene matches: 3. The length of the CDR3 is 15 residues. In DNA form, the CDR3 reads TGTGCCTGGAGTGTAGAGCGGGGGGACACAGATACGCAGTATTTT. It yields the protein CAWSVERGDTDTQYF.

CDR3 DNA: TGTGCCAGTTCCCTCTCAGGGGGGGACTACAATGAGCAGTTCTTC. Translated, it gives CASSLSGGDYNEQFF. The rearrangement links TRBV19 to TRBJ2-1, with D perhaps being TRBD1 or TRBD2 (7 bases each). CDR3 length: 15 amino acids. Trimming stripped 8 bases from V and 3 bases from J, with 17 bases between. Germline V lookup: CDR1 LNHDA, CDR2 SQIVND (reference sequence).